Sequencing of this T cell receptor beta chain was carried out in a study of beta chain features in type 1 diabetes. In its sample, this clone was seen many times. The target antigen is unknown. Study-wide results and caveats: Shorter TCRB CDR3s, moderately but significantly so, marked every one of the four CD4+ subsets in Type 1 diabetes patients. cDNA-based reads could over-represent cells with high TCR expression.

All of the isolated RNA was reverse transcribed, so expressed TCRB transcripts were sequenced. Produced via immunoSEQ multiplex PCR; TCRdb's table is partial and in-frame only. The sample has some 160,000 clones, 7.5% to 9.5% seen once; the top ten hold over 2%. This receptor was obtained from a woman aged 18-29 years in good health. The sequenced sample consisted of central memory CD4+ T cells from blood.

In DNA form, the CDR3 reads TGTGCCAGCAGCGTATCACTGAGTTCTAACTATGGCTACACCTTC. Protein: CASSVSLSSNYGYTF. The genes are TRBV9 and TRBJ1-2; D not resolved. Trimming stripped 1 base from V and 0 bases from J, with 10 bases between. In germline, CDR1 is SGDLS, CDR2 YYNGEE. This CDR3 contains 15 residues.